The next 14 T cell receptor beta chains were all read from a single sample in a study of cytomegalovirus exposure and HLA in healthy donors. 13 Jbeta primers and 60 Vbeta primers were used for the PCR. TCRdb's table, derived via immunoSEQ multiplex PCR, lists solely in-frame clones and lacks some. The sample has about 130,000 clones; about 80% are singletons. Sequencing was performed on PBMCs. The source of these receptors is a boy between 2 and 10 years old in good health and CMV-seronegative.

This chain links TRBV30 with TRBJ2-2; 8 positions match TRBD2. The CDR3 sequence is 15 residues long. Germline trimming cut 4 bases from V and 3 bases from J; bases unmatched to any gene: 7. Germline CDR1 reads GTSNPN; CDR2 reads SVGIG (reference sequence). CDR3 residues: CAWTDGTRHTGELFF. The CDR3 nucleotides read TGTGCCTGGACGGATGGGACTAGACACACCGGGGAGCTGTTTTTT.

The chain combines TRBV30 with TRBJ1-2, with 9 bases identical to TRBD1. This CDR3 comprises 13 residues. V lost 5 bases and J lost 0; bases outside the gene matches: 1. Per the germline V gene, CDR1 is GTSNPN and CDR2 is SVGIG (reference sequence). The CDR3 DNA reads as TGTGCCTGGCGACAGGGGGCTAACTATGGCTACACCTTC. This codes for CAWRQGANYGYTF.

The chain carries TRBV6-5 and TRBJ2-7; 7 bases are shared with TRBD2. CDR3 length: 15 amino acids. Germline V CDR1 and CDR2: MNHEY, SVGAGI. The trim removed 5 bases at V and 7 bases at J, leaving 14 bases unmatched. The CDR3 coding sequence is TGTGCCAGCAGTACCTCTAGCGGAGGTTTGGGAGAGCAGTACGTC. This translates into CASSTSSGGLGEQYV.

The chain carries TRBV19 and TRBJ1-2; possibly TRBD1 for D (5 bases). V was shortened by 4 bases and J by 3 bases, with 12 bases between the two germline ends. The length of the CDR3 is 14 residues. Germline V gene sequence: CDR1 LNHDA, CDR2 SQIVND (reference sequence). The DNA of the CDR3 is TGTGCCAGTAGTAGGGCAGGGAACGACTATGGCTACACCTTC. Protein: CASSRAGNDYGYTF.

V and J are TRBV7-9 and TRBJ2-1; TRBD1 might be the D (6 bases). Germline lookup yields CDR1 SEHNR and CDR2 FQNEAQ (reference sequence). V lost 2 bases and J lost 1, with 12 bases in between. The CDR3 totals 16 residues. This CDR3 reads CASSLLAGVSYNEQFF. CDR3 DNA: TGTGCCAGCAGCTTATTGGCAGGGGTATCCTACAATGAGCAGTTCTTC.

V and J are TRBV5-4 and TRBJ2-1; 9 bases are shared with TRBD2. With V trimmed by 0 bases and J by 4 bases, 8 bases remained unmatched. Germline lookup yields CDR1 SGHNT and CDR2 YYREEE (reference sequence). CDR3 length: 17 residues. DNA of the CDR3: TGTGCCAGCAGCTTGGCCCCCGCTAGCGGGGCTTACAATGAGCAGTTCTTC. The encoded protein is CASSLAPASGAYNEQFF.

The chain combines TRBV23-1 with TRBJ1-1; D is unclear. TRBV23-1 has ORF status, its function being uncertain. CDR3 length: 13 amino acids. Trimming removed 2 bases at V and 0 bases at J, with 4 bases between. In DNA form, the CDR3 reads TGCGCCAGCAGTCAACCGGTGAACACTGAAGCTTTCTTT. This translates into CASSQPVNTEAFF.

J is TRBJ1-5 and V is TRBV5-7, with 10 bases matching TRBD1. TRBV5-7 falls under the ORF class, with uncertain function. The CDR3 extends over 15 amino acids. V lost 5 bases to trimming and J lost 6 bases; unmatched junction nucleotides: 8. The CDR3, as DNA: TGTGCCAGCAGATTACCGGGACAGGGGAGTCAGCCCCAGCATTTT. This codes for CASRLPGQGSQPQHF.

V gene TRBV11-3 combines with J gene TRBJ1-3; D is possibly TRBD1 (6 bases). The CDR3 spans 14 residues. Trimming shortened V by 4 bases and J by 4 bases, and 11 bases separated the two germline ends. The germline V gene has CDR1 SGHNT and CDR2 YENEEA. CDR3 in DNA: TGTGCCAGCAGCTCGGGACAAGTCGGAAACACCATATATTTT. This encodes CASSSGQVGNTIYF. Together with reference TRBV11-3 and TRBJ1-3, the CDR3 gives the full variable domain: EAGVVQSPRYKIIEKKQPVAFWCNPISGHNTLYWYLQNLGQGPELLIRYENEEAVDDSQLPKDRFSAERLKGVDSTLKIQPAELGDSAVYLCASSSGQVGNTIYFGEGSWLTVV.

The CDR3 nucleotides are TGTGCCAGCAGTTCTAGCCTAGCGGGGGGTATAGCGCAGTTCTTC. It translates to CASSSSLAGGIAQFF. J is TRBJ2-1 and V is TRBV27; TRBD2 matches at 11 bases. The CDR3 has 15 residues. CDR1 is MNHEY, CDR2 SMNVEV, per germline (reference sequence). The V segment lost 4 bases and the J segment 12 bases; nucleotides outside the gene matches: 11.

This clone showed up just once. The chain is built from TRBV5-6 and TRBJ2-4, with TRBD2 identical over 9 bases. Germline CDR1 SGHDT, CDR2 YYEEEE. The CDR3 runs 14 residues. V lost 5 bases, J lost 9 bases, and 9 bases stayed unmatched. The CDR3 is CASRLAARGGIQYF. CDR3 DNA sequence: TGTGCCAGCAGGTTAGCGGCGCGGGGGGGCATTCAGTACTTC.

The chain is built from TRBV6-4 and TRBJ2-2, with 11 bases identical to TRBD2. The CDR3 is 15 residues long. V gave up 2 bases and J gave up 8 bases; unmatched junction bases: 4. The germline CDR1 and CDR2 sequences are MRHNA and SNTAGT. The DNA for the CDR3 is TGTGCCAGCAGTGACCCTAGCGGGGGGTATGGGGAGCTGTTTTTT. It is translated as CASSDPSGGYGELFF.

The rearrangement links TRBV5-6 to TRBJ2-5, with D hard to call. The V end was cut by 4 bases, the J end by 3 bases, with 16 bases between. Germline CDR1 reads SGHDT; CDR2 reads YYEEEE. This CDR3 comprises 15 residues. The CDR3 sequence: CASSLPLTSEETQYF. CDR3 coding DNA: TGTGCCAGCAGCCTCCCCCTCACATCCGAAGAGACCCAGTACTTC. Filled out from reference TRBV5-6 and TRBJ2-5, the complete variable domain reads DAGVTQSPTHLIKTRGQQVTLRCSPKSGHDTVSWYQQALGQGPQFIFQYYEEEERQRGNFPDRFSGHQFPNYSSELNVNALLLGDSALYLCASSLPLTSEETQYFGPGTRLLVL.

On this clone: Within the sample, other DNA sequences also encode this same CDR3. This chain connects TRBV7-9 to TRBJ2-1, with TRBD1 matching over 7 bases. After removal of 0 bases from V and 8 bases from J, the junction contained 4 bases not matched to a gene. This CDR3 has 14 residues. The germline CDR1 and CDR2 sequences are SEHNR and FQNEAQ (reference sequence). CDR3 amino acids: CASSLARGGDEQFF. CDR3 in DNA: TGTGCCAGCAGCTTAGCGCGAGGGGGCGATGAGCAGTTCTTC.